A selection of T cell receptor beta chains follows, all from one sample in a study of tumor-infiltrating lymphocytes in primary liver carcinoma. A single record per CDR3 protein comes from TCRdb applying MiXCR to the multiplex PCR reads. Of some 64,000 distinct CDR3 sequences listed, about two thirds were seen once; the top ten hold roughly 40%. Sample: liver tumor tissue from sampling region 4. These receptors originate from a man aged 40-55 years with primary liver carcinoma and hepatitis B virus infection. CDR3s include the opening cysteine and the closing phenylalanine or tryptophan. Fields, in order: V gene, J gene, D gene, clone size, CDR3 DNA, CDR3 protein. A D gene is named only where the DNA matches it firmly. Only part of the rows carry a size: once, few, many, or a class if the clone is expanded.

v_gene: TRBV5-4
j_gene: TRBJ2-2
d_gene: TRBD1
abundance: .
CDR3nt: TGTGCCAACAGGGGGATGAGGACCGGGGAGCTGTTTTTT
CDR3aa: CANRGMRTGELFF

v_gene: TRBV5-4
j_gene: TRBJ1-6
d_gene: .
abundance: .
CDR3nt: TGTGCCAGAAGCTCGCACCACGGACCGCAGAATTCACCCCTCCACTTT
CDR3aa: CARSSHHGPQNSPLHF

v_gene: TRBV4-1
j_gene: TRBJ1-1
d_gene: .
abundance: .
CDR3nt: TGCGCCAGCGGCCTAAGGGACACGAACACTGAAGCTTTCTTT
CDR3aa: CASGLRDTNTEAFF

v_gene: TRBV11-3
j_gene: TRBJ2-7
d_gene: TRBD1
abundance: few
CDR3nt: TGTGCTAACAGCGTGGGACAGTCCTACGAGCAGTACTTC
CDR3aa: CANSVGQSYEQYF

v_gene: TRBV5-6
j_gene: TRBJ1-5
d_gene: .
abundance: .
CDR3nt: TGTGCCAGCAGCTTGGCTTGTAGGTTGGATCAGCCCCAGCATTTT
CDR3aa: CASSLACRLDQPQHF

v_gene: TRBV5-1
j_gene: TRBJ2-1
d_gene: .
abundance: many
CDR3nt: TGCGCCAGCAGCTTTGGGGTAGGGACGAATGAGCAGTTCTTC
CDR3aa: CASSFGVGTNEQFF

v_gene: TRBV29-1
j_gene: TRBJ2-3
d_gene: .
abundance: .
CDR3nt: TGCAGAGTTGTCGGCCTAGCAAGAAGAACAGATACGCAGTATTTT
CDR3aa: CRVVGLARRTDTQYF

v_gene: TRBV11-2
j_gene: TRBJ2-7
d_gene: .
abundance: .
CDR3nt: TGTGCCTGCAACTTAGATCTTGGTGGATGCGAGCAGTACTTC
CDR3aa: CACNLDLGGCEQYF

v_gene: TRBV4-1
j_gene: TRBJ2-5
d_gene: TRBD2
abundance: many
CDR3nt: TGCGCCAGCAGCCAAGATAAGAGCGGGAGGGCCCTTGAGACCCAGTACTTC
CDR3aa: CASSQDKSGRALETQYF

v_gene: TRBV10-3
j_gene: TRBJ2-7
d_gene: .
abundance: .
CDR3nt: TGTGCCACCTCTGACACCTTGGCAACCTACGATCAGTACTTC
CDR3aa: CATSDTLATYDQYF

v_gene: TRBV29-1
j_gene: TRBJ2-5
d_gene: .
abundance: .
CDR3nt: TGCAGCGTTGGCCTCACGGGCGAGGATCAAGGGACCCAGTACTTC
CDR3aa: CSVGLTGEDQGTQYF

v_gene: TRBV4-2
j_gene: TRBJ2-6
d_gene: .
abundance: .
CDR3nt: TGCGCCAGCAGCCTCGACATGGCTTCCGGGGCCAACGTCCTGACTTTC
CDR3aa: CASSLDMASGANVLTF

v_gene: TRBV11-2
j_gene: TRBJ2-3
d_gene: TRBD1
abundance: once
CDR3nt: TGTGCCAGCAGCAAGACAGGGGCGGGCACAGATACTCAGTATTTT
CDR3aa: CASSKTGAGTDTQYF

v_gene: TRBV28
j_gene: TRBJ2-7
d_gene: .
abundance: .
CDR3nt: TGTGCCAGCACTTTGGGGGGGCATGTTTCCGACGAGCAGTACTTC
CDR3aa: CASTLGGHVSDEQYF

v_gene: TRBV7-9
j_gene: TRBJ2-7
d_gene: .
abundance: many
CDR3nt: TGTGCCAGCAGCTTAGCGTTAGCGACCGGGGGCGCTTACTACGAGCAGTACTTC
CDR3aa: CASSLALATGGAYYEQYF

v_gene: TRBV11-2
j_gene: TRBJ2-5
d_gene: TRBD2
abundance: .
CDR3nt: TGTGCCAGCAGACAAGCTCCTAGCGGGGGGAAAGAAACCCAGTACTTC
CDR3aa: CASRQAPSGGKETQYF

v_gene: TRBV11-2
j_gene: TRBJ2-3
d_gene: .
abundance: .
CDR3nt: TGCGGCAGCAGCCTCGAATACCATAGCACAGATACGCAGTATTTT
CDR3aa: CGSSLEYHSTDTQYF

v_gene: TRBV29-1
j_gene: TRBJ2-2
d_gene: .
abundance: .
CDR3nt: TGCAGTGGAGACGGTGGCACCGGGAAGCTGTTTTTT
CDR3aa: CSGDGGTGKLFF

v_gene: TRBV4-3
j_gene: TRBJ2-1
d_gene: TRBD1
abundance: many
CDR3nt: TGCGCCAGGAGCCTGGACAGGGGGGGGAATGAGCAGTTCTTC
CDR3aa: CARSLDRGGNEQFF

v_gene: TRBV6-2/TRBV6-3
j_gene: TRBJ2-5
d_gene: .
abundance: few
CDR3nt: TGTGCCAGCAGTTTACTGGGACAAGAGACCCAGTACTTC
CDR3aa: CASSLLGQETQYF

v_gene: TRBV5-6
j_gene: TRBJ2-2
d_gene: .
abundance: .
CDR3nt: TGTGCCAGAAGCAAGGGGGGTCAAGTAGTGGGGTTGACCGGGGAGTTGTTTTTT
CDR3aa: CARSKGGQVVGLTGELFF

v_gene: TRBV12-3/TRBV12-4
j_gene: TRBJ2-1
d_gene: .
abundance: .
CDR3nt: TGTGCCAGCAGTTTGGGAGCCACTGCCTACAATGAGAAGTTCTTC
CDR3aa: CASSLGATAYNEKFF

v_gene: TRBV12-3/TRBV12-4
j_gene: TRBJ1-1
d_gene: TRBD1
abundance: .
CDR3nt: TGTGCCAGCAGTCAGACAGGGGGCGACGATCTATCTGCTTTCTTT
CDR3aa: CASSQTGGDDLSAFF

v_gene: TRBV7-9
j_gene: TRBJ2-5
d_gene: TRBD2
abundance: .
CDR3nt: TGTGCCAGCAGCTTACTTCGGGGGGAACGGGAGGAGACCCAGTACTTC
CDR3aa: CASSLLRGEREETQYF

v_gene: TRBV4-2
j_gene: TRBJ2-6
d_gene: TRBD2
abundance: once
CDR3nt: TGTGCCAGCAGCCAAGTCAGAAGCGGGAGGGCTGGGGCCAACCTCCTGACTTTC
CDR3aa: CASSQVRSGRAGANLLTF

v_gene: TRBV29-1
j_gene: TRBJ2-1
d_gene: TRBD2
abundance: .
CDR3nt: TGCAGCGTCGATCTTATTAGCGGGAGAGAATACTTC
CDR3aa: CSVDLISGREYF

v_gene: TRBV10-2
j_gene: TRBJ2-1
d_gene: .
abundance: once
CDR3nt: TGCGCCAGCAGCCTGACTATGTTGGCTGAGCAGTTTTTC
CDR3aa: CASSLTMLAEQFF

v_gene: TRBV28
j_gene: TRBJ2-4
d_gene: .
abundance: few
CDR3nt: TGTGCCAGCAGTTTAGTGGGGGGCGGATACATTCAGTACTTC
CDR3aa: CASSLVGGGYIQYF

v_gene: TRBV10-3
j_gene: TRBJ2-6
d_gene: .
abundance: .
CDR3nt: TGTGTCACTCGGGGTGAAACTGGGGCCGACGTCCTGACTTTC
CDR3aa: CVTRGETGADVLTF

v_gene: TRBV5-1
j_gene: TRBJ1-1
d_gene: TRBD1
abundance: many
CDR3nt: TGCGCTAGCAGCCTCAACCCCCCGGGACAGGGACACACTGAAGCTTTCTTT
CDR3aa: CASSLNPPGQGHTEAFF

v_gene: TRBV4-2
j_gene: TRBJ1-5
d_gene: .
abundance: many
CDR3nt: TGTGCCAGCAGCCAAGATAGAATTGGTGGGACCTCCAGGCGGCCCCAGCATTTT
CDR3aa: CASSQDRIGGTSRRPQHF

v_gene: TRBV5-1
j_gene: TRBJ1-1
d_gene: TRBD1
abundance: many
CDR3nt: TGCGCCAGCAGCACCGGACAGGGGAAGAACACTGAAGCTTTCTTT
CDR3aa: CASSTGQGKNTEAFF

v_gene: TRBV29-1
j_gene: TRBJ2-7
d_gene: .
abundance: .
CDR3nt: TGCAGCGTAAGTCCCCGACAGGCCCGAGGCTACGAGCAGTACTTC
CDR3aa: CSVSPRQARGYEQYF

v_gene: TRBV4-2
j_gene: TRBJ2-1
d_gene: .
abundance: once
CDR3nt: TGTACCAGCAGCCTAGGGCACAGCGTCAATGAGCGGTTCTTC
CDR3aa: CTSSLGHSVNERFF

v_gene: TRBV14
j_gene: TRBJ2-1
d_gene: .
abundance: .
CDR3nt: TGTGTTAGCGGTGCCGTAGCTGGATGGGTAAACAATGAGCAGTTCTTC
CDR3aa: CVSGAVAGWVNNEQFF

v_gene: TRBV11-2
j_gene: TRBJ1-6
d_gene: .
abundance: .
CDR3nt: TGTCCCAGCAGCTTAGGGGACGACGATTATAATTCACCACTCCACTTT
CDR3aa: CPSSLGDDDYNSPLHF

v_gene: TRBV29-1
j_gene: TRBJ2-7
d_gene: .
abundance: .
CDR3nt: TGCAGCATTGCAGGTGTTCCCTCATGCGAGCAGTACTTC
CDR3aa: CSIAGVPSCEQYF

v_gene: TRBV29-1
j_gene: TRBJ2-7
d_gene: .
abundance: .
CDR3nt: TGCGGCGCGGGTTGGGGTAATCACGAACAATACTTC
CDR3aa: CGAGWGNHEQYF

v_gene: TRBV14
j_gene: TRBJ2-1
d_gene: .
abundance: .
CDR3nt: TGTGCCAGCAGCCAAGAGGATCAGGGGACCGGGTACAATGAGCAGTTCTTC
CDR3aa: CASSQEDQGTGYNEQFF

v_gene: TRBV29-1
j_gene: TRBJ2-5
d_gene: .
abundance: once
CDR3nt: TGCAGCGTTGAAGAATGGGCGGGCAGGGAGACCCAGTACTTC
CDR3aa: CSVEEWAGRETQYF

v_gene: TRBV28
j_gene: TRBJ2-4
d_gene: .
abundance: once
CDR3nt: TGTACCAGCAGCCCTCCCGGGTTGATCAGAAACATTCAGTACTTC
CDR3aa: CTSSPPGLIRNIQYF